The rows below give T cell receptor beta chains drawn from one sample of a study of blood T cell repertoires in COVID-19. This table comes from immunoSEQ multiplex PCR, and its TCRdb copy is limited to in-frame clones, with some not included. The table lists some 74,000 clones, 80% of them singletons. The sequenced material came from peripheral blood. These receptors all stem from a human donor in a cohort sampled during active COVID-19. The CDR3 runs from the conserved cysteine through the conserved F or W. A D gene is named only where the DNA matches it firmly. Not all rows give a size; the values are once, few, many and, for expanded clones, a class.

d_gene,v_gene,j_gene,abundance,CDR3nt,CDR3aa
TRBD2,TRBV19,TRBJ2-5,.,TGTGCCAGTAGTAAGCTAGCGGGGGGGCTGGAGACCCAGTACTTC,CASSKLAGGLETQYF
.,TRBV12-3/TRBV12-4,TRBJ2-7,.,TGTGCCAGCAGTCGGACAGAATACGAGCAGTACTTC,CASSRTEYEQYF
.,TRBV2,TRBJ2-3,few,TGTGCCAGCGGTCAGGCCCGCACAGATACGCAGTATTTT,CASGQARTDTQYF
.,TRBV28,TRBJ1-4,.,TGTGCCAGCAGCCTCGTCAGGAGGGCTAATGAAAAACTGTTTTTT,CASSLVRRANEKLFF
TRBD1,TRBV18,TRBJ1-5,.,TGTGCCAGCTCACCACTTCCCCCCGGGACAGGTGACAATCAGCCCCAGCATTTT,CASSPLPPGTGDNQPQHF
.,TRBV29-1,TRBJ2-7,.,TGCAGCGTTGAATCGGCGCGGGCAGGGGCGCGTTACGAGCAGTACTTC,CSVESARAGARYEQYF
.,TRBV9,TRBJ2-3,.,TGTGCCAGCAGCGTAGAGCCCCAGGGGACGCTCACAGATACGCAGTATTTT,CASSVEPQGTLTDTQYF
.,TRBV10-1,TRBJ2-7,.,TGCGCCAGCAGACAGGGTGACTACTACGAGCAGTACTTC,CASRQGDYYEQYF
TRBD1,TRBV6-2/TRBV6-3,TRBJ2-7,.,TGTGCCAGCAGCCGCCCGGGACAGGGCTCCTACGAGCAGTACTTC,CASSRPGQGSYEQYF
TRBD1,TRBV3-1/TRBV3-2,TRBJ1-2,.,TGTGCCAGCAGCCCGGTCCGGGACAGGGGGGGGTATGGCTACACCTTC,CASSPVRDRGGYGYTF
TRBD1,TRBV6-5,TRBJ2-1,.,TGTGCCAGCAGTTTCCCAACAGGGGGAGGAAATGAGCAGTTCTTC,CASSFPTGGGNEQFF
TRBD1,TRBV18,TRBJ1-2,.,TGTGCCTCCTCCGAGGGGGTACAGGGGCTGGGAGGCTACACCTTC,CASSEGVQGLGGYTF
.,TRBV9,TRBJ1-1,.,TGTGCCAGCAGCGTAGCTCCCAGGAACACTGAAGCTTTCTTT,CASSVAPRNTEAFF
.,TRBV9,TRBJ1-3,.,TGTGCCAGCAGCCTCGACCTTACGGGGGTCTCTGGAAACACCATATATTTT,CASSLDLTGVSGNTIYF
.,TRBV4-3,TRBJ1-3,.,TGCGCCAGCAGCCAAGGCGGGGACGTCGGAAACACCATATATTTT,CASSQGGDVGNTIYF
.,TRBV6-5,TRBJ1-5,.,TGTGCCAGCCTTCAGGGGCTCCTTAGCAATCAGCCCCAGCATTTT,CASLQGLLSNQPQHF
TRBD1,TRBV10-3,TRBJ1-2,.,TGTGCCATCAGTTCACTGGGACAGGGTAACTACACCTTC,CAISSLGQGNYTF
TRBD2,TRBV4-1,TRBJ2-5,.,TGCGCCAGCAGCCAAACTAGCGGGAGGACCCAAGAGACCCAGTACTTC,CASSQTSGRTQETQYF
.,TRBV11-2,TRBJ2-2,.,TGTGCCAGCACGACAGGAATGAACACCGGGGAGCTGTTTTTT,CASTTGMNTGELFF
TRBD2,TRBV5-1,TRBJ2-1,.,TGCGCCAGCAGCTCGACTAGCGGGAGCTCCTACAATGAGCAGTTCTTC,CASSSTSGSSYNEQFF
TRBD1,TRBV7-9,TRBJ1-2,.,TGTGCCAGCAGCCGTCCCGGGACAGGGGACTACGGCTACACCTTC,CASSRPGTGDYGYTF
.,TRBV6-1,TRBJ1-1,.,TGTGCCAGCAGTGAATCCCCTACAGTGAACACTGAAGCTTTCTTT,CASSESPTVNTEAFF
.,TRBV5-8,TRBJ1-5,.,TGTGCCAGCAGCTCGGGGGTAGACCATAGCAATCAGCCCCAGCATTTT,CASSSGVDHSNQPQHF
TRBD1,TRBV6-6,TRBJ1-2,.,TGTGCCAGCAGTTCCCCGGGACAGGGAGGGTATGGCTACACCTTC,CASSSPGQGGYGYTF
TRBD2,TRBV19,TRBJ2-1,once,TGTGCCAGTAGGCGTAGCGGGAGTAACGATGAGCAGTTCTTC,CASRRSGSNDEQFF
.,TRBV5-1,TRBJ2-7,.,TGCGCCAGCAGCTTGCACTTATCCTACGAGCAGTACTTC,CASSLHLSYEQYF
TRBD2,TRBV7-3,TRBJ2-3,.,TGTGCCAGCAGCTTAAGCGGGGGGGCCGCAGATACGCAGTATTTT,CASSLSGGAADTQYF
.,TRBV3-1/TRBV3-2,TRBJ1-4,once,TGTGCCAGCAGCCAAAAGGACCGCGGGGCTAATGAAAAACTGTTTTTT,CASSQKDRGANEKLFF
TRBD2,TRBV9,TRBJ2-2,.,TGTGCCAGCAGCGGAACTAGAGCGGGGTCCGGGGAGCTGTTTTTT,CASSGTRAGSGELFF
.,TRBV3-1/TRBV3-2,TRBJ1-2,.,TGTGCCAGCAGCCAAGGATCCAGGGTTTTCTATGGCTACACCTTC,CASSQGSRVFYGYTF
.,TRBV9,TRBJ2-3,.,TGTGCCAGCAGCGTAGCCCCTAACACAGATACGCAGTATTTT,CASSVAPNTDTQYF
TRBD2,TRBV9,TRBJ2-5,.,TGTGCCAGCAGCGTCGGGACTAGCGGGGGGGCGGCTAAGACCCAGTACTTC,CASSVGTSGGAAKTQYF
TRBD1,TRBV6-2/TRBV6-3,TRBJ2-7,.,TGTGCCAGCAGTTTGACAGGGAGCTCCTACGAGCAGTACTTC,CASSLTGSSYEQYF
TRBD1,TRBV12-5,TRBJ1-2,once,TGTGCTAGTGGTCCGGGACAGGGGTATGATGGCTACACCTTC,CASGPGQGYDGYTF
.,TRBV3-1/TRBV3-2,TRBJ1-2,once,TGTGCCAGCAGCCAAGGGGGAGGGGTAGCTAACTATGGCTACACCTTC,CASSQGGGVANYGYTF
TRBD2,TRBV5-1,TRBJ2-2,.,TGCGCCAGCAGCTCCGGGACTAGCGGGAGGGCCGGGGAGCTGTTTTTT,CASSSGTSGRAGELFF
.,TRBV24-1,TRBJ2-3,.,TGTGCCACCAGTGACGGAGGGGCTCGATCGAATACGCAGTATTTT,CATSDGGARSNTQYF
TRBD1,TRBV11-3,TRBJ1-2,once,TGTGCCAGCAGCCAGGGGGAGGCTCGTGGCTACACCTTC,CASSQGEARGYTF